This TCR beta chain comes out of a study of T cell changes during pregnancy in multiple sclerosis. The V and J ends lost 1 base and 6 bases respectively, with 10 bases between them. Germline V gene data show CDR1 as MNHNS and CDR2 as SASEGT. This CDR3 region has 14 residues. Only in-frame clones appear in the TCRdb table, and some are missing; sequencing was by immunoSEQ multiplex PCR. The sample lists approximately 65,000 clones; about 90% were seen once. This chain links TRBV6-1 with TRBJ1-5; weak D call: TRBD1 (5 bases). The TCR comes from a female donor with multiple sclerosis, enrolled in a pregnancy study. The sequencing here drew on CD4+ T cells from peripheral blood mononuclear cells, taken in the first trimester of pregnancy. The CDR3 DNA reads TGTGCCAGCAGTGAAGGGAGGGGAGGTCAGCCCCAGCATTTT. It is translated as CASSEGRGGQPQHF.